The 6 T cell receptor beta chains below come from one sample, sequenced in a study of shared clonotypes between healthy human individuals. Repertoires were generated with immunoSEQ multiplex PCR, while TCRdb's copy carries only in-frame clones and drops some. Among about 480,000 clones listed, around 74% were seen once. Source material: PBMCs. These receptors came from a woman aged 40 to 50 in good health. Some clones in this sample may be carry-over from other donors' samples.

The chain employs TRBV19 and TRBJ1-2; D ambiguous. CDR3 length equals 13 residues. Germline V lookup: CDR1 LNHDA, CDR2 SQIVND (reference sequence). V was shortened by 11 bases and J by 5 bases, with 18 bases between the two germline ends. The CDR3 sequence is CALSARRHYGYTF. CDR3 nucleotide sequence: TGTGCCTTAAGCGCCAGGCGGCATTATGGCTACACCTTC.

The gene calls are TRBV5-6 and TRBJ2-2; TRBD2 aligns across 7 bases. CDR1 is SGHDT and CDR2 is YYEEEE in the germline V gene. CDR3 length equals 17 residues. J lost 0 bases, V lost 2 bases, and 7 bases had no gene match. The CDR3 DNA sequence: TGTGCCAGCAGCTTACTAGCGATCAACGCGAACACCGGGGAGCTGTTTTTT. This sequence encodes CASSLLAINANTGELFF.

The V call is TRBV9, the J call TRBJ1-2, with no clear D. V gave up 4 bases and J gave up 7 bases, with 17 bases separating them. CDR1 and CDR2 (germline): SGDLS, YYNGEE. This CDR3 has 14 amino acids. The CDR3 sequence: CASSPEGSFGGYTF. The CDR3 bases are TGTGCCAGCAGCCCCGAGGGAAGCTTCGGTGGCTACACCTTC.

V is TRBV28 and J is TRBJ2-1, with 11 bases matching TRBD2. The CDR3 spans 22 residues. Germline CDR1 and CDR2: MDHEN and SYDVKM. Unmatched junction bases numbered 19, after V lost 3 bases and J lost 0 bases. The chain's CDR3 is CASSFLRQGRTSGRSSYNEQFF. The CDR3 nucleotides read TGTGCCAGCAGTTTCCTGAGGCAGGGAAGGACTAGCGGGCGAAGCTCCTACAATGAGCAGTTCTTC.

The rearrangement uses TRBV7-9 and TRBJ2-1; 9 bases map to TRBD1. The V gene end was trimmed by 5 bases and the J gene end by 6 bases; junction bases not matched to a gene: 2. There are 13 residues in the CDR3. The germline V gene has CDR1 SEHNR and CDR2 FQNEAQ (reference sequence). CDR3 bases: TGTGCCAGCAGCATGACAGGGGGCAATGAGCAGTTCTTC. It is translated as CASSMTGGNEQFF.

The chain's CDR3 is CASSPSGGVSGNTIYF. CDR3 bases: TGTGCCAGCTCACCAAGCGGGGGAGTCTCTGGAAACACCATATATTTT. This rearrangement joins TRBV18 to TRBJ1-3; D may be TRBD1 (5 bases). The germline V gene has CDR1 KGHSH and CDR2 LQKENI. This CDR3 spans 16 amino acids. The V gene lost 2 bases and the J gene lost 0 bases, with 11 bases spanning the gap.